The T cell receptor beta chain described here comes from a study of cytomegalovirus exposure and HLA in healthy donors. Study observations and caveats: In vitro testing confirmed a few CMV-associated chains as specific for CMV antigens. Within the 120 validation repertoires, first-cohort TCR clusters tended to co-occur, according to a later analysis. According to reports, the classifier identified cytomegalovirus status with high specificity and sensitivity.

Measured with immunoSEQ multiplex PCR; TCRdb has only the in-frame clones, and not every one. Of around 350,000 clones in the sample, more than 80% were seen once. To note about this clone: What it binds is not known.

The donors were in the roughly 130-subject validation cohort, distinct from the approximately 700-subject first cohort. The clonotype comes from a woman aged 18-29 years in good health and CMV-seronegative. Sequencing was carried out using PBMCs.

CDR3 in amino acids: CASSQDLFTIYF. The CDR3, as DNA: TGCGCCAGCAGCCAAGATCTGTTCACCATATATTTT. V is TRBV4-1 and J is TRBJ1-3; D remains ambiguous. The germline V and J ends were trimmed by 0 bases and 9 bases, with 6 bases remaining between them. This CDR3 is built from 12 residues. Looked up from germline, CDR1 is MGHRA and CDR2 is YSYEKL.